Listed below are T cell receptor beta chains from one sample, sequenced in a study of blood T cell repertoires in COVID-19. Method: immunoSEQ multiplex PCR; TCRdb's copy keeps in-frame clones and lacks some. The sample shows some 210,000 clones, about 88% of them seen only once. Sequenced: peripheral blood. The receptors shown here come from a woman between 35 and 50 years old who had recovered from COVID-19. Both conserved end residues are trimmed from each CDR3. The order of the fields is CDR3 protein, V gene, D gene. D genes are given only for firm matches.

ASSYGTDRNSPLH,TRBV6-5,TRBD1
ASSIEGARGRNTEAF,TRBV19,TRBD1
ASSVRVPTDRVWSPLH,TRBV2,TRBD1
ASRPRGNGYEQY,TRBV6-5,.
SVERVIGGTGYEQY,TRBV29-1,.
ASRSGLAGNEQF,TRBV7-9,TRBD2
ASTGIQGVQPQH,TRBV19,TRBD1
ASSIQVSGNTIY,TRBV19,.
ASSLVPEDTEAF,TRBV5-1,.
ASRPQGLAGGYTDTQY,TRBV19,TRBD2
ASSPGTDYEQY,TRBV18,.
ASSHRDSYEQY,TRBV7-9,TRBD1
ASSLTSLEYEQY,TRBV28,.
ASRESPSTDTQY,TRBV2,.
ASSIGTGVGETQY,TRBV19,TRBD1
ASRDWGGGYT,TRBV6-5,.
ASSFSGWREGARGTQY,TRBV5-6,TRBD2
SASRGRIEAF,TRBV20-1,.
ASSVDRVNSPLH,TRBV5-1,TRBD1
ASRLGDRVVAF,TRBV12-2,.
ASSPPALGAFEKLF,TRBV18,.
ASSLAWGEPYEQY,TRBV5-8,.
SFDRGGRETQY,TRBV29-1,TRBD2
ASSGGTGGRETQY,TRBV27,TRBD1
SVDYPSETQY,TRBV29-1,.
ASSQDYQGYNEQF,TRBV4-3,.
SATGVGGANVLT,TRBV29-1,.